This T cell receptor (beta chain) originates from a study of CD8+ T cells in alopecia areata. Once RNA had been extracted, it was reverse transcribed into cDNA to act as the sequencing template. Here immunoSEQ multiplex PCR was the method, and the copy in TCRdb shows in-frame clones only, minus some. The sample includes about 120,000 clones, 45% to 50% seen only once; the top ten take roughly 10%. Germline loops: CDR1 SGDLS, CDR2 YYNGEE. The CDR3 runs to 15 residues. The junction had 2 bases not matched to a gene; V was cut back by 1 base and J by 5 bases. This chain links TRBV9 with TRBJ2-5, with 13 nucleotides matching TRBD2. Sequencing used NKG2D-low CD8+ T cells sorted from blood. This receptor was identified in a human donor with alopecia areata. CDR3 sequence reads: CASSVSGLAGETQYF. CDR3 bases: TGTGCCAGCAGCGTATCGGGACTAGCGGGGGAGACCCAGTACTTC.